The 9 T cell receptor beta chains reported below all come from one sample, sequenced in a study of CD8 T cells in ankylosing spondylitis (TCRdb year 2017). The investigation overall reported the following: Blood from ankylosing spondylitis patients appeared to be characterized by a TCR beta motif composed of 7 to 9 highly homologous amino acid variants.

Libraries were constructed by 5' RACE. TCRdb records Illumina HiSeq 2500 as the sequencer. In-frame beta chains were kept once TCRdb had trimmed the public reads at Q25 with fastp and called clones with MiXCR. A single entry per CDR3 protein holds the most common genes and DNA from its merged rows. Present in this sample are 450,000 or so distinct CDR3 sequences, around 26% of which were seen just once. 0.89% of the sample comes from the top ten. These receptors' antigens are unknown. The sequenced material came from blood, either unsorted or a sorted T cell fraction (not recorded which). The receptor source for this set is a male donor with ankylosing spondylitis.

The chain carries TRBV15 and TRBJ2-2; possible D gene TRBD2, 6 bases. Germline V lookup: CDR1 LNHNV, CDR2 YYDKDF (reference sequence). The CDR3 runs to 16 residues. Trimming took 0 bases from V and 6 from J, leaving 14 bases between them. CDR3 coding DNA: TGTGCCACCAGCAGAGATCGGGGCCGACTAGCCGGGGAGCTGTTTTTT. This gives the protein CATSRDRGRLAGELFF. The whole variable domain, filled in from reference TRBV15 and TRBJ2-2, reads DAMVIQNPRYQVTQFGKPVTLSCSQTLNHNVMYWYQQKSSQAPKLLFHYYDKDFNNEADTPDNFQSRRPNTSFCFLDIRSPGLGDTAMYLCATSRDRGRLAGELFFGEGSRLTVL.

The sample holds a few counts of this clonotype. This chain links TRBV7-2 with TRBJ1-5, with 10 bases fitting TRBD1. V dropped 3 bases and J dropped 2; count of bases not matched to a gene: 4. This CDR3 is built from 16 residues. Germline CDR1 and CDR2: SGHTA and FQGNSA. The CDR3 sequence: CASSLAGTGGNQPQHF. The CDR3 DNA reads as TGTGCCAGCAGCTTGGCCGGGACAGGGGGCAATCAGCCCCAGCATTTT.

V is TRBV5-6 and J is TRBJ1-1, with 7 bases identical to TRBD1. V lost 4 bases, J lost 3 bases, and 15 bases stayed unmatched. Germline-derived CDR1 and CDR2 are SGHDT and YYEEEE. The CDR3 runs 17 residues. The DNA of the CDR3 is TGTGCCAGCAGCCCGTTAACAGGGGAAGGGCTGTACACTGAAGCTTTCTTT. Its protein is CASSPLTGEGLYTEAFF.

CDR3 region: CASSLGQTGEQYF. The DNA of the CDR3 is TGTGCCAGCAGCCTAGGACAGACGGGCGAGCAGTACTTC. The rearrangement uses TRBV7-2 and TRBJ2-7, with a tentative D call TRBD1 (6 bases). Germline CDR1 SGHTA, CDR2 FQGNSA. V was trimmed by 5 bases and J by 6 bases, leaving 14 bases between them. This CDR3 region has 13 residues.

CDR3 amino acids: CASSAGLYTYEQYV. The DNA for the CDR3 is TGTGCCAGCAGCGCGGGACTATACACCTACGAGCAGTACGTC. The rearrangement links TRBV5-6 to TRBJ2-7, with 7 bases identical to TRBD2. The junction had 6 bases not matched to a gene; V was cut back by 4 bases and J by 2 bases. From germline, CDR1 is SGHDT and CDR2 YYEEEE. This CDR3 is built from 14 residues.

This clonotype was counted only a few times. The chain is built from TRBV12-3 or TRBV12-4 and TRBJ1-4, with no clear D. V shed 2 bases and J shed 1 base, with 2 bases lying between them. The CDR3 has 13 amino acids. CDR3 coding DNA: TGTGCCAGCAGTTTACGAACTAATGAAAAACTGTTTTTT. Translated, it gives CASSLRTNEKLFF.

V gene TRBV7-9 combines with J gene TRBJ2-7; D possibly matches TRBD1 or TRBD2 (5 bases each). The CDR3 has 16 residues. CDR1 and CDR2 from the germline V gene are SEHNR and FQNEAQ (reference sequence). Trimming removed 3 bases from V and 8 bases from J, with 23 bases in between. CDR3 sequence: CASSFSTTVGTSQQYV. The CDR3 coding sequence is TGTGCCAGCAGCTTTTCCACCACGGTTGGGACCTCTCAGCAGTACGTC.

V gene TRBV27 combines with J gene TRBJ1-6; D not certain. This CDR3 is 13 amino acids long. CDR1 is MNHEY, CDR2 SMNVEV, per germline (reference sequence). Between the trimmed V and J ends, which lost 5 bases and 14 bases, there was a span of 16 bases. Here the CDR3 reads CASSPRAVPALHF. In DNA, the CDR3 is TGTGCCAGCAGTCCTCGGGCAGTCCCAGCCCTCCACTTT.

The chain carries TRBV24-1 and TRBJ1-5; D unclear. Trimming took 4 bases from V and 5 from J, leaving 5 bases between them. There are 12 residues in the CDR3. Germline CDR1 reads KGHDR; CDR2 reads SFDVKD. CDR3: CATSDQDQPQHF. Here the CDR3 DNA reads TGTGCCACCAGTGACCAAGATCAGCCCCAGCATTTT.